A single sample is the source of the 14 T cell receptor beta chains below, sequenced in a study of naive CD8 T cells in extremely preterm neonates. The assay was immunoSEQ multiplex PCR, and TCRdb's table has in-frame clones only and misses some. The data hold fewer than 5,500 clones, with approximately 98% observed a single time. Sequencing was performed on naive CD8+ T cells from blood. These receptors were collected from a human donor in good health.

The rearrangement uses TRBV2 and TRBJ1-2; D unclear. The CDR3 runs to 15 residues. Trimming took off 1 base at V and 3 bases at J, with 12 bases between the two ends. Germline lookup yields CDR1 SNHLY and CDR2 FYNNEI. The CDR3 reads CASSEGPTLDYGYTF. CDR3 coding DNA: TGTGCCAGCAGTGAAGGTCCTACCCTGGACTATGGCTACACCTTC.

CDR3 DNA: TGTGCCAGCAGTTTACTGCGGGGTTCTAGGTCACCCCTCCACTTT. Translated, it gives CASSLLRGSRSPLHF. The chain combines TRBV28 with TRBJ1-6; D not resolved. Germline V gene data show CDR1 as MDHEN and CDR2 as SYDVKM. The CDR3 contains 15 residues. Trimming removed 2 bases at V and 10 bases at J, with 15 bases between.

The V call is TRBV6-1, the J call TRBJ1-2; D call uncertain. Germline V gene lookup returns CDR1 MNHNS and CDR2 SASEGT. V lost 2 bases and J 6 bases, leaving 13 bases between the germline ends. The CDR3 length is 14 residues. The CDR3 sequence: CASSELKRGNGYTF. The CDR3 nucleotides read TGTGCCAGCAGTGAATTAAAAAGAGGGAATGGCTACACCTTC.

The chain links TRBV13 to TRBJ2-3, with 8 bases identical to TRBD2. V trimming: 4 bases; J trimming: 6 bases; junction bases outside the gene matches: 12. Germline V lookup: CDR1 PRHDT, CDR2 FYEKMQ (reference sequence). This CDR3 is built from 16 residues. CDR3 nucleotide sequence: TGTGCCAGCAGCTCGGACGGGGGGGAGGGGTCCGATACGCAGTATTTT. This encodes CASSSDGGEGSDTQYF.

The chain joins TRBV2 to TRBJ1-2; D is undetermined. With 7 bases removed from V and 3 bases from J, the gap between germline ends came to 21 bases. Looked up from germline, CDR1 is SNHLY and CDR2 is FYNNEI. CDR3 size: 16 residues. For the CDR3, the DNA is TGTGCCAGCAAGTTTCCGGAGGACGGAATCCACTATGGCTACACCTTC. Residues: CASKFPEDGIHYGYTF.

The chain has TRBV5-1 and TRBJ2-1; no reliable D call. V dropped 7 bases and J dropped 9 bases, with 17 bases sitting between them. Germline V gene data show CDR1 as SGHRS and CDR2 as YFSETQ. The CDR3 loop spans 13 amino acids. As DNA, the CDR3 is TGCGCCAGCTCGTCCACGAGCGTTACTGAGCAGTTCTTC. This encodes CASSSTSVTEQFF.

The chain recombines TRBV2 with TRBJ2-3, with 15 bases aligning to TRBD2. The trim removed 5 bases at V and 2 bases at J, leaving 8 bases unmatched. Germline CDR1 is SNHLY and CDR2 is FYNNEI. The CDR3 is 18 amino acids. This chain's CDR3 is CASSWTSGGGQITDTQYF. CDR3 nucleotide sequence: TGTGCCAGCAGTTGGACTAGCGGGGGGGGACAGATCACAGATACGCAGTATTTT.

The rearrangement joins TRBV2 to TRBJ1-2; TRBD1 aligns across 9 bases. The V and J ends lost 7 bases and 5 bases, in that order; junction bases with no gene match: 11. The germline V gene encodes CDR1 SNHLY and CDR2 FYNNEI. This CDR3 has 15 amino acids. The CDR3 spells CASTFSGQGDYGYTF. In DNA, the CDR3 is TGTGCCAGCACCTTCTCGGGACAGGGAGATTATGGCTACACCTTC.

The chain carries TRBV6-5 and TRBJ1-5; 10 nucleotides align to TRBD1. The CDR3 length is 13 residues. Germline values: CDR1 MNHEY, CDR2 SVGAGI. The V gene end was trimmed by 10 bases and the J gene end by 4 bases; junction bases not matched to a gene: 4. DNA for the CDR3: TGTGCCACAAGACAGGGGGCGAATCAGCCCCAGCATTTT. It encodes CATRQGANQPQHF.

This CDR3 is CASSMDKNTEAFF. The CDR3 DNA reads TGTGCCAGCAGTATGGACAAAAACACTGAAGCTTTCTTT. The chain recombines TRBV6-1 with TRBJ1-1; D is perhaps TRBD1 (5 bases). The CDR3 totals 13 residues. The V and J ends lost 5 bases and 2 bases respectively, with 9 bases between them. From germline, CDR1 is MNHNS and CDR2 SASEGT.

The chain couples TRBV16 to TRBJ2-1; D gene unclear. Per germline, CDR1 KGHSY and CDR2 FQNENV. Trimming cost V 0 bases and J 3 bases, with 6 bases left between them. The CDR3 extends over 14 amino acids. Here the CDR3 reads CASSQSGSYNEQFF. The DNA of the CDR3 is TGTGCCAGCAGCCAATCGGGCAGCTACAATGAGCAGTTCTTC.

The chain uses TRBV4-2 and TRBJ2-5, with 7 bases aligning to TRBD2. J was trimmed by 2 bases and V by 2 bases; bases with no gene match: 5. This CDR3 comprises 15 residues. Germline assignment: CDR1 LGHNA and CDR2 YNFKEQ. The CDR3 region is CASSQYEGGQETQYF. DNA of the CDR3: TGTGCCAGCAGCCAATACGAGGGAGGGCAAGAGACCCAGTACTTC.

V is TRBV4-1 and J is TRBJ2-1, with 11 bases that match TRBD2. The CDR3 loop spans 16 amino acids. After removal of 2 bases from V and 5 bases from J, the junction contained 5 bases not matched to a gene. The germline V gene has CDR1 MGHRA and CDR2 YSYEKL. The CDR3 loop is CASSQLLAGGHNEQFF. For the CDR3, the DNA is TGCGCCAGCAGCCAACTGCTAGCGGGGGGTCACAATGAGCAGTTCTTC.

The chain uses TRBV19 and TRBJ1-1; possible D gene TRBD1, 5 bases. CDR1 and CDR2 from the germline V gene are LNHDA and SQIVND (reference sequence). This CDR3 has 15 residues. V lost 6 bases, J lost 1 base, and 15 bases lay in between. The CDR3 is CASRPFWQGNTEAFF. The CDR3 DNA sequence: TGTGCCAGTAGACCCTTTTGGCAGGGGAACACTGAAGCTTTCTTT.